This T cell receptor beta chain originates from a study of blood T cells in healthy people across ages. The wider study: Capture via template switching afforded approximately one barcoded beta molecule per two T cells. Study-wide findings and caveats: The study regarded diversity estimates from one million T cells as underestimates.

This clonotype was counted at least ten times. As yet, its antigen is unknown. Germline assignment: CDR1 SGHTA and CDR2 FQGNSA. The ends were cut back, 3 bases at V and 4 bases at J, with 9 bases in the middle. CDR3 length: 13 amino acids. It was with a sample-barcoded 5' primer and a J-beta primer mix that a second PCR of roughly 7 to 11 cycles was run. TCRdb re-called the 5' RACE reads through MiXCR, storing one row per CDR3 protein. This table holds just over 1 million distinct CDR3 sequences, less than 50% found once. The sequenced material came from blood. The TCR sequence derives from a woman aged 55-70 years in good health. The V gene is TRBV7-2, the J gene TRBJ1-2; D is uncertain. The CDR3 reads CASSFDGSYGYTF. The CDR3 coding sequence is TGTGCCAGCAGCTTTGATGGGTCCTATGGCTACACCTTC.